This TCR beta chain appears in the sequencing data of a study of vaccination and CD4 T cells after COVID-19. Only a few counts were recorded for this clonotype. Its antigen is currently unknown. The Oncomine TCR Beta short-read assay was applied to DNA of cultured CD4+ T cells. In this case, cultured CD4+ T cells provided the extracted genomic DNA. A single record per CDR3 protein comes from TCRdb applying MiXCR to the PCR reads. The profile shows 13,000 or so distinct CDR3 sequences, about 53% of them singletons. This CDR3 is built from 14 residues. Germline CDR1 is MNHNS and CDR2 is SASEGT. The V end lost 3 bases, the J end lost 0 bases, and 6 bases lay between the germline ends. Treatment denoted: roughly 10-day PBMC culture with coronavirus spike peptide pools or control peptides (ViraFEST assay). PBMCs were cultured at two million per well with 10 IU/ml IL-2 and around 10 ug/ml peptide pools. Negative selection was the method that isolated CD4+ T cells after more than eight days of culture.

The sample taken for sequencing was CD4+ T cells from blood, cultured in vitro. This chain joins TRBV6-1 and TRBJ1-5; the D is unclear. The origin of this receptor is a human donor who had recovered from COVID-19. In nucleotides, the CDR3 is TGTGCCAGCAGTGACATCAATAGCAATCAGCCCCAGCATTTT. This codes for CASSDINSNQPQHF.